Following are 19 T cell receptor beta chains from one sample sequenced in a study of shared clonotypes between healthy human individuals. The assay was immunoSEQ multiplex PCR, and TCRdb's table has in-frame clones only and misses some. This table has 400,000 to 600,000 clones, 75% to 80% appearing once. The sample comprised PBMCs. The origin of the receptors is a woman in her thirties or forties in good health. Some clones in this sample may be carry-over from other donors' samples.

This clone was seen once. V usage is TRBV28 and J usage is TRBJ2-7, with 8 positions matching TRBD1. The V segment lost 6 bases and the J segment 1 base; nucleotides outside the gene matches: 11. The CDR3 consists of 16 residues. Germline values: CDR1 MDHEN, CDR2 SYDVKM. CDR3 in amino acids: CASSHLWRQGSYEQYF. CDR3 DNA sequence: TGTGCCAGCAGCCACCTATGGAGACAGGGGTCCTACGAGCAGTACTTC.

Remarks on this clone: Other DNA sequences in the same sample also yield this CDR3. The V gene is TRBV18, the J gene TRBJ2-2; D is ambiguous. This CDR3 region has 13 residues. The V end was cut by 3 bases, the J end by 2 bases, with 4 bases between. The germline V gene has CDR1 KGHSH and CDR2 LQKENI. This chain's CDR3 is CASSPSNTGELFF. The CDR3, as DNA: TGTGCCAGCTCACCGTCTAACACCGGGGAGCTGTTTTTT.

This clone was found a few times. This chain connects TRBV6-6 to TRBJ1-1; no clear D gene. The CDR3 loop spans 13 amino acids. CDR1 is MNHNY, CDR2 SVGAGI, per germline (reference sequence). The V gene lost 2 bases and the J gene lost 1 base, with 5 bases spanning the gap. CDR3 in DNA: TGTGCCAGCAGTTACGGGCAGAACACTGAAGCTTTCTTT. Encoded protein: CASSYGQNTEAFF.

This clone was counted a single time. The chain couples TRBV25-1 to TRBJ2-2; D possibly corresponds to TRBD2 (5 bases). The CDR3 loop spans 14 amino acids. In germline, CDR1 is MGHDK, CDR2 SYGVNS. V lost 6 bases and J 4 bases, leaving 12 bases between the germline ends. The CDR3 is CASSPTDFTGELFF. Here the CDR3 DNA reads TGTGCCAGCAGCCCGACGGACTTCACCGGGGAGCTGTTTTTT.

The genes are TRBV5-4 and TRBJ2-5; D is unclear. The germline gives CDR1 SGHNT, CDR2 YYREEE (reference sequence). The CDR3 extends over 13 amino acids. Between the trimmed V and J ends, which lost 0 bases and 2 bases, there was a span of 5 bases. CDR3 coding DNA: TGTGCCAGCAGCTTGGGGGCGCAAGAGACCCAGTACTTC. Its translation: CASSLGAQETQYF.

The chain carries TRBV5-1 and TRBJ2-1; D is possibly TRBD2 (6 bases). In germline, CDR1 is SGHRS, CDR2 YFSETQ. The germline V and J ends were trimmed by 2 bases and 6 bases, with 15 bases remaining between them. The CDR3 is made up of 15 amino acids. The CDR3 loop reads CASSFPLDYRNEQFF. The CDR3 DNA is TGCGCCAGCAGCTTCCCACTGGACTATCGCAATGAGCAGTTCTTC. The whole variable domain, remainder taken from reference TRBV5-1 and TRBJ2-1, is KAGVTQTPRYLIKTRGQQVTLSCSPISGHRSVSWYQQTPGQGLQFLFEYFSETQRNKGNFPGRFSGRQFSNSRSEMNVSTLELGDSALYLCASSFPLDYRNEQFFGPGTRLTVL.

The rearrangement links TRBV30 to TRBJ1-5, with unresolved D. The V gene lost 0 bases and the J gene lost 1 base, with 10 bases spanning the gap. Germline V CDR1 and CDR2: GTSNPN, SVGIG (reference sequence). This CDR3 spans 15 amino acids. This chain's CDR3 is CAWSVGGGSNQPQHF. The CDR3 DNA sequence: TGTGCCTGGAGTGTAGGCGGCGGAAGCAATCAGCCCCAGCATTTT.

This clone was observed many times. This chain uses TRBV27 with TRBJ1-3; no reliable D call. Per the germline V gene, CDR1 is MNHEY and CDR2 is SMNVEV (reference sequence). The CDR3 runs 13 residues. Deletions cut 6 bases from V and 0 bases from J, with 6 bases between. The CDR3 sequence is CASRGNSGNTIYF. The CDR3 nucleotides read TGTGCCAGCAGGGGGAACTCTGGAAACACCATATATTTT.

J is TRBJ2-1 and V is TRBV6-5, with 7 bases matching TRBD2. This CDR3 has 15 residues. V was pared by 7 bases and J by 5 bases, with 11 bases of the junction left unmatched. Germline V gene lookup returns CDR1 MNHEY and CDR2 SVGAGI. Written as DNA, the CDR3 is TGTGCCAGCAAGAGGAATGTAGCGGGTAACAATGAGCAGTTCTTC. Its translation is CASKRNVAGNNEQFF.

This clone was counted at least ten times. The CDR3 region is CASSPYGQGEIYGYTF. CDR3 nucleotide sequence: TGTGCCAGCAGCCCTTATGGGCAGGGAGAAATCTATGGCTACACCTTC. This chain uses TRBV13 with TRBJ1-2, with D maybe TRBD1 (5 bases). Looked up from germline, CDR1 is PRHDT and CDR2 is FYEKMQ (reference sequence). The CDR3 covers 16 residues. Trimming pared 5 bases from V and 4 bases from J, leaving 20 bases between.

The chain links TRBV13 to TRBJ1-2; 9 bases match TRBD1. Trimming removed 4 bases from V and 0 bases from J; junction bases left unmatched: 6. This CDR3 contains 16 residues. CDR1 is PRHDT, CDR2 FYEKMQ, per germline (reference sequence). The chain's CDR3 is CASSSRDRAPNYGYTF. DNA of the CDR3: TGTGCCAGCAGCTCGCGGGACAGGGCCCCTAACTATGGCTACACCTTC.

For this clone: Other DNA sequences in the sample encode the same CDR3. This sequence joins TRBV6-5 and TRBJ2-3, with TRBD2 matching 11 bases. In germline, CDR1 is MNHEY, CDR2 SVGAGI. The CDR3 length is 15 residues. The V segment lost 0 bases and the J segment 13 bases; nucleotides outside the gene matches: 9. CDR3 residues: CASSYSLASGGRKYF. CDR3 in DNA: TGTGCCAGCAGTTACTCGTTGGCTAGCGGGGGGAGGAAGTATTTT.

This rearrangement joins TRBV1 to TRBJ2-1; the D call of TRBD2 is as the table states it, not checked on the DNA. TRBV1 is labeled a pseudogene. CDR3 length: 18 amino acids. CDR3 DNA sequence: TGCACCAGCAGCCAAGATCTTCGGGACTATCGAGGGAGCAATGAGCAGTTCTTC. It translates to CTSSQDLRDYRGSNEQFF.

The CDR3 loop is CASTLTAGGINEQFF. For the CDR3, the DNA is TGTGCCAGCACCCTAACTGCGGGAGGGATAAATGAGCAGTTCTTC. J is TRBJ2-1 and V is TRBV5-4; 9 nucleotides agree with TRBD2. This CDR3 region has 15 residues. Germline trimming cut 6 bases from V and 7 bases from J; bases unmatched to any gene: 11. Germline lookup yields CDR1 SGHNT and CDR2 YYREEE (reference sequence).

The chain uses TRBV6-1 and TRBJ1-1, with 8 bases matching TRBD1. CDR1 is MNHNS, CDR2 SASEGT, per germline. The trim removed 8 bases at V and 1 base at J, leaving 9 bases unmatched. CDR3 size: 15 residues. The CDR3: CASGAGQGWNTEAFF. CDR3 sequence (DNA): TGTGCCAGCGGGGCAGGACAGGGTTGGAACACTGAAGCTTTCTTT.

The rearrangement links TRBV7-9 to TRBJ1-2; D call uncertain. From germline, CDR1 is SEHNR and CDR2 FQNEAQ (reference sequence). The CDR3 runs 16 residues. The V end lost 0 bases, the J end lost 0 bases, and 11 bases lay between the germline ends. Here the CDR3 DNA reads TGTGCCAGCAGCTTAGCCGCGACATTCACTAACTATGGCTACACCTTC. As protein: CASSLAATFTNYGYTF.

V is TRBV7-9 and J is TRBJ2-7, with D perhaps matching TRBD2 (6 bases). The CDR3 length is 16 residues. Trimming took off 3 bases at V and 4 bases at J, with 19 bases between the two ends. CDR1 SEHNR and CDR2 FQNEAQ come from the germline V gene (reference sequence). This CDR3 is CASSLLSWGAGYEQYF. The CDR3 DNA is TGTGCCAGCAGCTTGTTATCCTGGGGCGCGGGGTACGAGCAGTACTTC.

This clone was picked up one time. The rearrangement uses TRBV19 and TRBJ1-1, with D maybe TRBD1 (5 bases). CDR1 is LNHDA, CDR2 SQIVND, per germline (reference sequence). The V end was cut by 5 bases, the J end by 3 bases, with 13 bases between. The length of the CDR3 is 14 residues. For the CDR3, the DNA is TGTGCCAGTAGTCACGGGGCGGGGTACACTGAAGCTTTCTTT. Its translation is CASSHGAGYTEAFF.

The V gene is TRBV27, the J gene TRBJ1-1; a weak D match, TRBD1 (5 bases). Germline loops: CDR1 MNHEY, CDR2 SMNVEV (reference sequence). This CDR3 spans 12 amino acids. The V end was cut by 5 bases, the J end by 8 bases, with 12 bases between. The CDR3 coding sequence is TGTGCCAGCAGTCTAGGGGCAGGCGAAGCTTTCTTT. This codes for CASSLGAGEAFF.